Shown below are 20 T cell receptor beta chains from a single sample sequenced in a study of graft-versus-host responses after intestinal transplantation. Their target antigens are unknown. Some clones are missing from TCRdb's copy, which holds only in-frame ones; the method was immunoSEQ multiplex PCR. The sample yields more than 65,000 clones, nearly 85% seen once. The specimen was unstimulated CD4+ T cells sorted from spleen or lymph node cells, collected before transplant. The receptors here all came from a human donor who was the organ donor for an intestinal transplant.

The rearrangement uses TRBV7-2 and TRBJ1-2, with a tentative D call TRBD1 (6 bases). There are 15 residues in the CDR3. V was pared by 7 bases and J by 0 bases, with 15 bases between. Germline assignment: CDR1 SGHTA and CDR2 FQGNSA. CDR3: CASTPGGPANYGYTF. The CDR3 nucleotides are TGTGCCAGCACCCCGGGGGGCCCCGCTAACTATGGCTACACCTTC.

The CDR3 DNA sequence: TGCGCCAGCAGCCTTAGACAGGGTGGTGAAAAACTGTTTTTT. This encodes CASSLRQGGEKLFF. V usage is TRBV5-1 and J usage is TRBJ1-4; TRBD1 aligns across 7 bases. Germline assignment: CDR1 SGHRS and CDR2 YFSETQ. CDR3 length equals 14 residues. V lost 4 bases, J lost 7 bases, and 7 bases stayed unmatched.

The CDR3 spells CASSQDFGTGPSGANVLTF. In DNA form, the CDR3 reads TGCGCCAGCAGCCAAGATTTTGGGACAGGACCCTCTGGGGCCAACGTCCTGACTTTC. The chain combines TRBV4-3 with TRBJ2-6; TRBD1 agrees at 8 bases. With 0 bases clipped from V and 0 bases from J, the junction kept 7 bases outside the gene matches. This CDR3 spans 19 amino acids. The germline gives CDR1 LGHNA, CDR2 YSLEER.

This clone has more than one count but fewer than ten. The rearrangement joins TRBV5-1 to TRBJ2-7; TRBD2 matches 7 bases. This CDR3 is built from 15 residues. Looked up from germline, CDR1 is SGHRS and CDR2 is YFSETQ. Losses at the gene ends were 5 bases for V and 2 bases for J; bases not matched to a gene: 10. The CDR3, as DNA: TGCGCCAGCAGTTTTTTTTGGGGGGGTCCCTACGAGCAGTACGTC. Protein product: CASSFFWGGPYEQYV.

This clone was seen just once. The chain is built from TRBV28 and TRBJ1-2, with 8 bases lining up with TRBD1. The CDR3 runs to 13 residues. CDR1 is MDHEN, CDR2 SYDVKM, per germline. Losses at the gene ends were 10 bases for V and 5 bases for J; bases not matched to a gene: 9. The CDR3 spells CATRLGQEYGYTF. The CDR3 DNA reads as TGTGCCACCAGGTTGGGACAGGAGTATGGCTACACCTTC.

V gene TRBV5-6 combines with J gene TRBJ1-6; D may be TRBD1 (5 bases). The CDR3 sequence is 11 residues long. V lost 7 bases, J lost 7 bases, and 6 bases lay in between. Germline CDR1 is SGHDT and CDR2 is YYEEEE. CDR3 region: CASSGNSPLHF. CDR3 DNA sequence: TGTGCCAGCTCAGGGAATTCACCCCTCCACTTT.

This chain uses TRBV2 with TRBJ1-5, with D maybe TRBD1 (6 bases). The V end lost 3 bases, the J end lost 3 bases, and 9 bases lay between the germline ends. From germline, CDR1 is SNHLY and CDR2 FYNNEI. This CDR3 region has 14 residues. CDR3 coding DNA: TGTGCCAGCAGTGACGGACAGTACAATCAGCCCCAGCATTTT. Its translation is CASSDGQYNQPQHF.

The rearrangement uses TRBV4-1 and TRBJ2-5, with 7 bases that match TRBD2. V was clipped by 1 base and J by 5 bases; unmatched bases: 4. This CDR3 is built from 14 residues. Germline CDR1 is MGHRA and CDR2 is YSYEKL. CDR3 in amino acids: CASSQAGLGETQYF. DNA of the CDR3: TGCGCCAGCAGCCAAGCAGGACTAGGGGAGACCCAGTACTTC.

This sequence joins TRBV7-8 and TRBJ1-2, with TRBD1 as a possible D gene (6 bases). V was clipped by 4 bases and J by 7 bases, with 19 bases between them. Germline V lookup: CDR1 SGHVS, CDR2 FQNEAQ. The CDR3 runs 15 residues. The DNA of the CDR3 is TGTGCCAGCAGCTCCACGGGGGGCGGTGGGGTTGGCTACACCTTC. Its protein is CASSSTGGGGVGYTF.

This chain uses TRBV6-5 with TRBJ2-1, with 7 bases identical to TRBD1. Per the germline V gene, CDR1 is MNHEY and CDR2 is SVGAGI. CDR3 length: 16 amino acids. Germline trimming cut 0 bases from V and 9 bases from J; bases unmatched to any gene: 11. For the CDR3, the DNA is TGTGCCAGCAGTTACTCTGAAAGAATCAGGGGGACTGAGCAGTTCTTC. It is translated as CASSYSERIRGTEQFF.

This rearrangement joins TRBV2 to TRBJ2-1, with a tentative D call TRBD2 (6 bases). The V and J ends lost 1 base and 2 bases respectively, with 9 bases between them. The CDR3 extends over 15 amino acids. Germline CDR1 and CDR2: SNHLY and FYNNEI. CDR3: CASSEVGGAYNEQFF. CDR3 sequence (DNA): TGTGCCAGCAGTGAAGTGGGGGGTGCCTACAATGAGCAGTTCTTC.

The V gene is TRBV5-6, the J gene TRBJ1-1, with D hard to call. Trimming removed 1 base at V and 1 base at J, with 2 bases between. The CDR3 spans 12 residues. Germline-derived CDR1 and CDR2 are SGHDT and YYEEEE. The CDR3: CASSLQNTEAFF. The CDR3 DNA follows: TGTGCCAGCAGCTTGCAGAACACTGAAGCTTTCTTT.

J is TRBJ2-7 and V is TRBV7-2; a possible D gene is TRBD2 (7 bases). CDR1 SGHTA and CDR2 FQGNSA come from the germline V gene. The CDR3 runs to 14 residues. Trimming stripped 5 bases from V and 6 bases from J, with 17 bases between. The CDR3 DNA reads TGTGCCAGCAGCCCCTTGGCGGGGGCTCTCGAGCAGTACGTC. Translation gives CASSPLAGALEQYV.

CDR3 protein: CASSFAAGGNQPQHF. The DNA of the CDR3 is TGTGCCAGCAGCTTCGCCGCAGGGGGCAATCAGCCCCAGCATTTT. This chain uses TRBV7-8 with TRBJ1-5; D perhaps matches TRBD1 (6 bases). The germline V gene encodes CDR1 SGHVS and CDR2 FQNEAQ. The CDR3 sequence is 15 residues long. The V and J ends lost 3 bases and 2 bases respectively, with 11 bases between them.

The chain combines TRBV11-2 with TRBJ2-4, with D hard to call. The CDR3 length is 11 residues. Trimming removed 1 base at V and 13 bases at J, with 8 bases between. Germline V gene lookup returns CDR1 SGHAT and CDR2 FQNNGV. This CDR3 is CASSLAGPQYF. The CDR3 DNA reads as TGTGCCAGCAGCTTAGCAGGTCCGCAGTACTTC.

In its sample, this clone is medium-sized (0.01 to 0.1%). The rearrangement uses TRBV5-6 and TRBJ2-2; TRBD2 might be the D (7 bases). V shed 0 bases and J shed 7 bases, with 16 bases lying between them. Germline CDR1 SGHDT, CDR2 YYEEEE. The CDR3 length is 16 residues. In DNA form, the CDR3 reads TGTGCCAGCAGCTTGGCCTCGGGGGGCAGGTTCGGGGAGCTGTTTTTT. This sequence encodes CASSLASGGRFGELFF.

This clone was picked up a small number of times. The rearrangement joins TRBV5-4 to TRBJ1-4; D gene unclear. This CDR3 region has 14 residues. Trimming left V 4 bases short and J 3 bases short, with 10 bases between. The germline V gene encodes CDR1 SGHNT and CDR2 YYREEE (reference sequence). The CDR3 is CASSRGVANEKLFF. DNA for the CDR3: TGTGCCAGCAGCCGGGGTGTCGCTAATGAAAAACTGTTTTTT.

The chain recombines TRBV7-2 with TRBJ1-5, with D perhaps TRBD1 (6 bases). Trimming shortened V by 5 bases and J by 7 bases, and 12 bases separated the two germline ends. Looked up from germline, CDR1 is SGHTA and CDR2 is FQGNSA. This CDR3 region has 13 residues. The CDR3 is CASSPGAGQPQHF. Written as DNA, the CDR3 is TGTGCCAGCAGCCCAGGGGCAGGGCAGCCCCAGCATTTT.

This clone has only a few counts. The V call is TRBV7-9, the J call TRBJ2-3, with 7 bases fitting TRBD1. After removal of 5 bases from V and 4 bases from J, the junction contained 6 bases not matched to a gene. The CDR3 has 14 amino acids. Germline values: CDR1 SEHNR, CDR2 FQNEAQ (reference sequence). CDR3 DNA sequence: TGTGCCAGCAGCGCCGACAGGGTGGCAGATACGCAGTATTTT. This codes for CASSADRVADTQYF.

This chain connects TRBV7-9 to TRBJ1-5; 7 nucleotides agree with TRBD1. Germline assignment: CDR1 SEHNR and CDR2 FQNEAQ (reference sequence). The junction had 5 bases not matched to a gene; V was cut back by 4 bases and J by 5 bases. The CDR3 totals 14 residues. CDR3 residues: CASSSTGPHQPQHF. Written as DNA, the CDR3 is TGTGCCAGCAGCTCGACAGGGCCACATCAGCCCCAGCATTTT. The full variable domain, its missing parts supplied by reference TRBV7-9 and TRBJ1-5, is DTGVSQNPRHKITKRGQNVTFRCDPISEHNRLYWYRQTLGQGPEFLTYFQNEAQLEKSRLLSDRFSAERPKGSFSTLEIQRTEQGDSAMYLCASSSTGPHQPQHFGDGTRLSIL.